Listed below are T cell receptor beta chains from one sample, sequenced in a study of T cells in Graves' hyperthyroidism and ophthalmopathy. Each CDR3 protein is one row after TCRdb ran MiXCR on the multiplex PCR reads. The profile shows more than 300,000 distinct CDR3 sequences, approximately 13% of them singletons. The sequencing input was blood. The receptor set was obtained from an older woman with Graves' hyperthyroidism. Each CDR3 is given with its conserved first and last residue. The D gene is left open where the match is weak. Part of the rows lack a size; the others show once, few, many or a class for expanded clones.

d_gene: TRBD1
v_gene: TRBV19
j_gene: TRBJ2-5
abundance: -
CDR3aa: CASSIEDRGYQETQYF
CDR3nt: TGTGCCAGTAGTATTGAGGACAGGGGGTACCAAGAGACCCAGTACTTC

d_gene: -
v_gene: TRBV28
j_gene: TRBJ2-3
abundance: many
CDR3aa: CASSPSPWEGAIDTQYF
CDR3nt: TGTGCCAGCAGTCCCTCTCCCTGGGAGGGGGCAATAGATACGCAGTATTTT

d_gene: TRBD2
v_gene: TRBV18
j_gene: TRBJ2-1
abundance: many
CDR3aa: CASSPPKLAGVGEQFF
CDR3nt: TGTGCCAGCTCACCACCTAAACTAGCGGGAGTAGGGGAGCAGTTCTTC

d_gene: -
v_gene: TRBV7-8
j_gene: TRBJ2-1
abundance: many
CDR3aa: CASSLLLGGGAWNEQFF
CDR3nt: TGTGCCAGCAGCCTCCTACTCGGCGGGGGCGCTTGGAATGAGCAGTTCTTC

d_gene: TRBD1
v_gene: TRBV3-1
j_gene: TRBJ2-5
abundance: -
CDR3aa: CASSQDIRDRHF
CDR3nt: TGTGCCAGCAGCCAAGATATCCGGGACAGGCACTTC

d_gene: -
v_gene: TRBV12-3/TRBV12-4
j_gene: TRBJ2-1
abundance: many
CDR3aa: CASTYTAAYNEQFF
CDR3nt: TGTGCCAGCACTTATACAGCGGCCTACAATGAGCAGTTCTTC

d_gene: TRBD1
v_gene: TRBV7-9
j_gene: TRBJ1-4
abundance: -
CDR3aa: CASSNFRDRAEKLFF
CDR3nt: TGTGCCAGCAGCAATTTCCGGGACAGGGCTGAAAAACTGTTTTTT

d_gene: TRBD2
v_gene: TRBV4-2
j_gene: TRBJ2-1
abundance: many
CDR3aa: CASSQVGLAFPYNEQFF
CDR3nt: TGTGCCAGCAGCCAAGTGGGACTAGCGTTCCCCTACAATGAGCAGTTCTTC

d_gene: TRBD2
v_gene: TRBV4-1
j_gene: TRBJ2-3
abundance: -
CDR3aa: CASSQVLAGGGSTDTQYF
CDR3nt: TGCGCCAGCAGCCAAGTTCTAGCGGGCGGCGGTAGCACAGATACGCAGTATTTT

d_gene: -
v_gene: TRBV27
j_gene: TRBJ1-1
abundance: many
CDR3aa: CASSLLGGTEAFF
CDR3nt: TGTGCCAGCAGCCTCCTCGGGGGCACTGAAGCTTTCTTT

d_gene: -
v_gene: TRBV6-1
j_gene: TRBJ2-3
abundance: -
CDR3aa: CASIRQARDTQYF
CDR3nt: TGTGCCAGCATCCGGCAGGCGCGGGATACGCAGTATTTT

d_gene: -
v_gene: TRBV9
j_gene: TRBJ2-2
abundance: -
CDR3aa: CASSAPPGQNTGELFF
CDR3nt: TGTGCCAGCAGCGCCCCTCCGGGACAGAACACCGGGGAGCTGTTTTTT

d_gene: TRBD2
v_gene: TRBV6-5
j_gene: TRBJ2-7
abundance: -
CDR3aa: CASSLSGSGYEQYF
CDR3nt: TGTGCCAGCAGTTTAAGCGGGAGTGGCTACGAGCAGTACTTC

d_gene: -
v_gene: TRBV19
j_gene: TRBJ2-2
abundance: few
CDR3aa: CASSRYRLGGGELFF
CDR3nt: TGTGCCAGTAGTCGCTACAGGTTGGGGGGCGGGGAGCTGTTTTTT

d_gene: -
v_gene: TRBV6-2/TRBV6-3
j_gene: TRBJ2-2
abundance: many
CDR3aa: CASRKTGNTGELFF
CDR3nt: TGTGCCAGCAGAAAGACAGGGAACACCGGGGAGCTGTTTTTT

d_gene: TRBD1
v_gene: TRBV11-2
j_gene: TRBJ2-7
abundance: -
CDR3aa: CASSFAQGQGASYEQYF
CDR3nt: TGTGCCAGCAGCTTCGCCCAGGGACAGGGGGCCTCCTACGAGCAGTACTTC

d_gene: -
v_gene: TRBV24-1
j_gene: TRBJ1-4
abundance: -
CDR3aa: CATSDTGQREKLFF
CDR3nt: TGTGCCACCAGTGATACCGGACAAAGAGAAAAACTGTTTTTT

d_gene: TRBD1
v_gene: TRBV27
j_gene: TRBJ1-4
abundance: few
CDR3aa: CASSFGRQGVEKLFF
CDR3nt: TGTGCCAGCAGTTTTGGGCGACAGGGGGTTGAAAAACTGTTTTTT

d_gene: -
v_gene: TRBV7-9
j_gene: TRBJ2-1
abundance: few
CDR3aa: CASSLGDNRFNEQFF
CDR3nt: TGTGCCAGCAGCTTAGGGGACAACCGTTTCAATGAGCAGTTCTTC

d_gene: TRBD2
v_gene: TRBV6-1
j_gene: TRBJ2-1
abundance: many
CDR3aa: CASSLAGPGYNEQFF
CDR3nt: TGTGCCAGCAGTTTAGCGGGTCCGGGGTACAATGAGCAGTTCTTC

d_gene: TRBD1
v_gene: TRBV7-7
j_gene: TRBJ2-5
abundance: many
CDR3aa: CASSRWDRQETQYF
CDR3nt: TGTGCTAGCAGCAGATGGGACAGGCAAGAGACCCAGTACTTC

d_gene: -
v_gene: TRBV7-9
j_gene: TRBJ1-2
abundance: many
CDR3aa: CASSTGGAYGYTF
CDR3nt: TGTGCCAGCAGCACGGGGGGCGCCTATGGCTACACCTTC

d_gene: -
v_gene: TRBV9
j_gene: TRBJ2-1
abundance: -
CDR3aa: CASSVAGRGGNEQFF
CDR3nt: TGTGCCAGCAGCGTAGCTGGGCGGGGTGGTAATGAGCAGTTCTTC

d_gene: TRBD1
v_gene: TRBV7-2
j_gene: TRBJ2-3
abundance: -
CDR3aa: CASSRDRGRDTQYF
CDR3nt: TGTGCCAGCAGCCGGGACAGGGGGCGTGATACGCAGTATTTT

d_gene: TRBD1
v_gene: TRBV7-6
j_gene: TRBJ2-1
abundance: -
CDR3aa: CASSDGQGFYNEQFF
CDR3nt: TGTGCCAGCAGCGACGGACAGGGGTTCTACAATGAGCAGTTCTTC

d_gene: -
v_gene: TRBV12-3/TRBV12-4
j_gene: TRBJ2-1
abundance: many
CDR3aa: CASRGESNEQFF
CDR3nt: TGTGCCAGCAGGGGCGAGAGCAATGAGCAGTTCTTC

d_gene: TRBD1
v_gene: TRBV6-7
j_gene: TRBJ2-2
abundance: -
CDR3aa: CASSTPGQLNTGELFF
CDR3nt: TGTGCCAGCAGTACCCCGGGACAGCTGAACACCGGGGAGCTGTTTTTT

d_gene: -
v_gene: TRBV3-1
j_gene: TRBJ2-7
abundance: many
CDR3aa: CASSQGGSAAEQYF
CDR3nt: TGTGCCAGCAGCCAAGGTGGTAGCGCGGCCGAGCAGTACTTC

d_gene: -
v_gene: TRBV5-6
j_gene: TRBJ2-3
abundance: many
CDR3aa: CASSPPVGSDTQYF
CDR3nt: TGTGCCAGCAGCCCCCCTGTTGGTTCAGATACGCAGTATTTT

d_gene: TRBD2
v_gene: TRBV5-8
j_gene: TRBJ2-1
abundance: few
CDR3aa: CASSLGLAVVGNEQFF
CDR3nt: TGTGCCAGCAGCTTGGGACTAGCGGTAGTTGGAAATGAGCAGTTCTTC

d_gene: -
v_gene: TRBV29-1
j_gene: TRBJ2-7
abundance: many
CDR3aa: CSVAGLARNSYEQYF
CDR3nt: TGCAGCGTTGCGGGGCTAGCGAGAAACTCCTACGAGCAGTACTTC

d_gene: TRBD2
v_gene: TRBV27
j_gene: TRBJ2-1
abundance: many
CDR3aa: CASSLASGPYNEQFF
CDR3nt: TGTGCCAGCAGTTTAGCTAGCGGACCTTACAATGAGCAGTTCTTC

d_gene: -
v_gene: TRBV11-2
j_gene: TRBJ2-3
abundance: many
CDR3aa: CASSSGYLVDTQYF
CDR3nt: TGTGCCAGCAGTTCAGGGTACCTCGTAGATACGCAGTATTTT

d_gene: -
v_gene: TRBV11-3
j_gene: TRBJ2-1
abundance: many
CDR3aa: CASSFLGAYNEQFF
CDR3nt: TGTGCCAGCAGCTTTCTCGGGGCCTACAATGAGCAGTTCTTC

d_gene: -
v_gene: TRBV7-3
j_gene: TRBJ2-6
abundance: -
CDR3aa: CASSPPGAGAGANVLTF
CDR3nt: TGTGCCAGCAGCCCCCCGGGAGCAGGGGCTGGGGCCAACGTCCTGACTTTC

d_gene: -
v_gene: TRBV29-1
j_gene: TRBJ1-1
abundance: many
CDR3aa: CSVEGLGGGTEAFF
CDR3nt: TGCAGCGTTGAAGGTCTCGGGGGGGGCACTGAAGCTTTCTTT

d_gene: -
v_gene: TRBV12-3/TRBV12-4
j_gene: TRBJ2-1
abundance: -
CDR3aa: CASSLETYNEQFF
CDR3nt: TGTGCCAGCAGTTTGGAGACATACAATGAGCAGTTCTTC

d_gene: TRBD1
v_gene: TRBV18
j_gene: TRBJ2-7
abundance: many
CDR3aa: CASSPPGQGAFYEQYF
CDR3nt: TGTGCCAGCTCACCTCCGGGACAGGGGGCTTTCTACGAGCAGTACTTC

d_gene: TRBD2
v_gene: TRBV7-2
j_gene: TRBJ2-3
abundance: many
CDR3aa: CAGGGRPTDTQYF
CDR3nt: TGTGCCGGCGGGGGGCGACCCACAGATACGCAGTATTTT

d_gene: -
v_gene: TRBV7-9
j_gene: TRBJ1-2
abundance: many
CDR3aa: CASSSRTDGYTF
CDR3nt: TGTGCCAGCAGCTCGAGGACGGATGGCTACACCTTC

d_gene: -
v_gene: TRBV20-1
j_gene: TRBJ2-4
abundance: many
CDR3aa: CSAIYRGAKNIQYF
CDR3nt: TGCAGTGCTATCTATAGGGGAGCCAAAAACATTCAGTACTTC

d_gene: TRBD1
v_gene: TRBV13
j_gene: TRBJ2-7
abundance: many
CDR3aa: CASSPDRGAYEQYF
CDR3nt: TGTGCCAGCAGCCCCGACAGGGGGGCCTACGAGCAGTACTTC